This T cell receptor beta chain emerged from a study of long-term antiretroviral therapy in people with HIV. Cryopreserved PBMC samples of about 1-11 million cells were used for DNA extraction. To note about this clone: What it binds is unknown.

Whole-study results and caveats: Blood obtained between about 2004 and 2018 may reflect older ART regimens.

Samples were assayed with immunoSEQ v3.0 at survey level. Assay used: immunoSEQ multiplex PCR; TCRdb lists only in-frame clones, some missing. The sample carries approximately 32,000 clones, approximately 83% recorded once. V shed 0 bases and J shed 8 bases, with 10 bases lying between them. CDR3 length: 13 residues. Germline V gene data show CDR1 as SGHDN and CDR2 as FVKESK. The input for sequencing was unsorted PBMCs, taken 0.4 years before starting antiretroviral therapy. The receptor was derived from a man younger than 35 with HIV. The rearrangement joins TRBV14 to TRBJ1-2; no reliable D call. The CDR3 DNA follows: TGTGCCAGCAGCCAAGACTTGGGGAGCGGCTACACCTTC. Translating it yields CASSQDLGSGYTF.